The next 3 T cell receptor beta chains were all read from a single sample in a study of OX40 agonist ivuxolimab in advanced cancers. The assay was immunoSEQ multiplex PCR, and TCRdb's table has in-frame clones only and misses some. The sample lists 15,000 to 25,000 clones; less than 90% were seen once. The input for sequencing was CD4+ or CD8+ T cells sorted from blood, taken in a trial of the OX40 agonist ivuxolimab. The receptors originated from an adult with an advanced solid tumor such as melanoma, head and neck, liver or kidney cancer.

The V gene is TRBV11-3, the J gene TRBJ2-1; TRBD1 or TRBD2 may be the D gene (5 bases each). The length of the CDR3 is 12 residues. V lost 6 bases to trimming and J lost 3 bases, with 6 bases between them. The germline gives CDR1 SGHNT, CDR2 YENEEA. CDR3 sequence (DNA): TGTGCCAGCAGGGGGGACTACAATGAGCAGTTCTTC. This sequence encodes CASRGDYNEQFF.

The J gene is TRBJ2-3, the V gene TRBV11-2, with 9 bases that match TRBD2. The CDR3 has 16 amino acids. Trimming took 6 bases from V and 5 from J; bases not matched to a gene: 12. Germline assignment: CDR1 SGHAT and CDR2 FQNNGV. The CDR3 DNA is TGTGCCAGCAGGCACGCCCTAGCGGGGCTAGGAGATACGCAGTATTTT. As protein: CASRHALAGLGDTQYF.

The chain joins TRBV9 to TRBJ2-1, with D possibly matching TRBD1 (5 bases). The V gene lost 5 bases and the J gene lost 6 bases, with 9 bases spanning the gap. Per germline, CDR1 SGDLS and CDR2 YYNGEE. The CDR3 contains 12 residues. The CDR3 nucleotides are TGTGCCAGCAGTCAAGACAGCAATGAGCAGTTCTTC. Its translation is CASSQDSNEQFF.